Each of the 8 T cell receptor beta chains below was sequenced from the same sample in a study of early T cells in non-severe SARS-CoV-2 infection. MiXCR, run by TCRdb on the 5' RACE reads, gives a single entry per CDR3 protein. The table includes 70,000 to 90,000 distinct CDR3 sequences, 10% detected once. The specimen comprised whole blood, sampled at baseline. The receptors derive from an adult who was a healthcare worker with PCR-confirmed SARS-CoV-2 infection or an uninfected control (not recorded which).

In its sample, this clonotype was seen a few times. The V call is TRBV29-1, the J call TRBJ2-7, with 8 nucleotides matching TRBD1. Unmatched junction bases numbered 10, after V lost 1 base and J lost 5 bases. This CDR3 has 15 amino acids. Per the germline V gene, CDR1 is SQVTM and CDR2 is ANQGSEA. CDR3 DNA sequence: TGCAGCGTTGAAGTATCCGGGACAGGTGCCCACGAGCAGTACTTC. Encoded protein: CSVEVSGTGAHEQYF.

The chain links TRBV27 to TRBJ2-7; 9 positions match TRBD1. The CDR3 runs 13 residues. With 7 bases clipped from V and 9 bases from J, the junction kept 10 bases outside the gene matches. Germline V gene data show CDR1 as MNHEY and CDR2 as SMNVEV (reference sequence). The DNA for the CDR3 is TGTGCCAGCACCAGGGGACAGGGAAGGGTGCAGTACTTC. As protein: CASTRGQGRVQYF.

The V call is TRBV5-4, the J call TRBJ2-7, with TRBD1 matching over 8 bases. The junction had 4 bases not matched to a gene; V was cut back by 4 bases and J by 1 base. The CDR3 has 14 residues. Germline assignment: CDR1 SGHNT and CDR2 YYREEE (reference sequence). As DNA, the CDR3 is TGTGCCAGCAGCCAGGACAGGGCTTCCTACGAGCAGTACTTC. Its translation: CASSQDRASYEQYF.

The table lists this clonotype with a few counts. V gene TRBV11-2 combines with J gene TRBJ2-3; D could derive from TRBD1 or TRBD2 (5 bases each). V lost 2 bases, J lost 2 bases, and 11 bases lay in between. This CDR3 has 15 amino acids. In germline, CDR1 is SGHAT, CDR2 FQNNGV. CDR3 in DNA: TGTGCCAGCAGCTTACGGGGCCAGAACACAGATACGCAGTATTTT. Translation gives CASSLRGQNTDTQYF.

The rearrangement joins TRBV12-3 or TRBV12-4 to TRBJ2-5, with D possibly TRBD2 on 6 matching bases. This CDR3 comprises 15 residues. Between the trimmed V and J ends, which lost 6 bases and 1 base, there was a span of 15 bases. This CDR3 is CASRANRDFQETQYF. The CDR3 nucleotides read TGTGCCAGCAGGGCCAACCGGGACTTCCAAGAGACCCAGTACTTC.

This chain links TRBV30 with TRBJ2-1; 7 bases are shared with TRBD1. V lost 3 bases, J lost 4 bases, and 12 bases stayed unmatched. This CDR3 has 16 residues. Germline lookup yields CDR1 GTSNPN and CDR2 SVGIG (reference sequence). CDR3 DNA sequence: TGTGCCTGGAGGAAGACAGGGTCGGGGTCGTACAATGAGCAGTTCTTC. Residues: CAWRKTGSGSYNEQFF.

This clonotype was seen only a few times. V is TRBV12-3 or TRBV12-4 and J is TRBJ2-7; possibly TRBD2 for D (5 bases). Trimming took off 7 bases at V and 2 bases at J, with 12 bases between the two ends. This CDR3 is built from 13 residues. CDR3 loop: CASKGVDPYEQYF. In DNA form, the CDR3 reads TGTGCCAGCAAGGGAGTGGATCCCTACGAGCAGTACTTC.

This clonotype was seen more than once but under ten times. The chain couples TRBV28 to TRBJ2-3; 7 bases are a match to TRBD2. Germline CDR1 reads MDHEN; CDR2 reads SYDVKM. V dropped 8 bases and J dropped 1; count of bases not matched to a gene: 6. This CDR3 has 14 amino acids. CDR3 nucleotides: TGTGCCAGCTTTGAGCGGGGAGGCACAGATACGCAGTATTTT. Translated: CASFERGGTDTQYF.